This record concerns one T cell receptor beta chain sequence. This clonotype appeared many times. Its recognized antigen is unknown. No base quality values were provided; no much bigger clone lies one nucleotide off. The data are from a study of identical twins (dated by TCRdb to about 2016). With respect to the entire study: To test whether fetal clonotypes persist, this study deep-sequenced TCR alpha and beta repertoires from monozygotic twins, from unrelated adults of various ages, and from cord blood. Replicate twin experiments were performed at different times using different library preparation protocols to rule out contamination.

Preparation of the library involved 5' RACE. Sequencing took place on an Illumina HiSeq 2000. Template switching added a universal primer binding site, and the final cDNA carried a unique molecular identifier that allowed TCR cDNA molecules to be counted accurately. First-strand cDNA for TCR alpha and beta chains was synthesized from specific primers in the conserved constant-segment region. To control for contamination, every cDNA library was double barcoded, receiving both a SMART-Mk sample barcode and Illumina barcodes. Two successive PCR steps introduced TruSeq adapter sequences along with Illumina sample barcodes. TCR alpha and beta cDNA libraries were sequenced on the Illumina HiSeq platform with custom primers. As for the authors' bioinformatics: MiGEC processed the raw reads to extract unique molecular identifiers, while MiXCR was used to determine the CDR3 positions. For each individual, recombination models were inferred using an EM algorithm with the repgenHMM and IGoR tools. Shared clonotypes were analyzed with the tcR package in R, and sharing was normalized by the product of cloneset sizes. To study raw recombination free of thymic and clonal selection effects, out-of-frame nonproductive sequences were analyzed. TCRdb trimmed the raw reads at Q25, called clones with MiXCR and kept productive beta chains. Each entry is one CDR3 protein sequence, shown with its most common DNA and genes. These V and J calls rely on TCRdb rather than the paper's analysis. The sample profile shows approximately 260,000 distinct CDR3 sequences; about 8.3% of them were found once. Roughly 3% of the sample rests with the top ten.

Only healthy Caucasian donors were included. The twin cohort consisted of three pairs of female monozygotic twins, all aged about 18 to 30 years. Positive isolation kits from Invitrogen were used to isolate the CD4+ and CD8+ T cell populations. The cysteine opens and the phenylalanine closes a CDR3 of 15 amino acids. Just CDR3 DNA is preserved here, 45 bases in frame from base 1. V is cut back by 5 bases and J by 0 bases, with 6 bases in the junction unmatched. Per the germline V gene (reference sequence), DFQATT is the CDR1 and SNEGSKA is the CDR2. Study-wide conclusions, independent of this receptor: Compared with coincidental sharing between unrelated individuals, out-of-frame TCR alpha sequences shared between twins showed an excess of sequences with low generation probability. Fewer insertions were carried by abundant cord blood beta clonotypes; a weaker similar trend was observed in young adult naive repertoires, while no such trend was observed in memory repertoires. Zero-insertion analyses could be partly confounded by invariant T cells such as MAIT and iNKT, though diverse VJ usage argued against such confounding for most clonotypes. A weaker excess of twin sharing was found in beta out-of-frame sequences because the signal-to-noise ratio was lowered by fewer shared sequences. Because the same donors could not be followed over many years, conclusions were based on cross-sectional statistical analysis. Out-of-frame TCR alpha sharing in monozygotic twins was systematically underestimated by recombination models, whereas sharing between unrelated individuals was in agreement with the recombination models.

This sample was shared with a second study, whose subject was yellow fever vaccine responses in identical twins. The second study's paper adds: The T cell response to vaccination in identical twins was reported by the authors to appear partly convergent and partly personalized. In identical twins, the study followed T cell clones that responded to the vaccine with precision.

The source material was CD8+ T cells sorted from blood. The receptor was derived from a woman aged 18-29 years in good health. The V and J segments used are TRBV20-1 and TRBJ2-3; TRBD2 aligns with 9 central bases. The CDR3 reads CSARRLAESTDTQYF. Read as DNA, the sequence is TGCAGTGCTCGTAGACTAGCGGAGAGCACAGATACGCAGTATTTT.